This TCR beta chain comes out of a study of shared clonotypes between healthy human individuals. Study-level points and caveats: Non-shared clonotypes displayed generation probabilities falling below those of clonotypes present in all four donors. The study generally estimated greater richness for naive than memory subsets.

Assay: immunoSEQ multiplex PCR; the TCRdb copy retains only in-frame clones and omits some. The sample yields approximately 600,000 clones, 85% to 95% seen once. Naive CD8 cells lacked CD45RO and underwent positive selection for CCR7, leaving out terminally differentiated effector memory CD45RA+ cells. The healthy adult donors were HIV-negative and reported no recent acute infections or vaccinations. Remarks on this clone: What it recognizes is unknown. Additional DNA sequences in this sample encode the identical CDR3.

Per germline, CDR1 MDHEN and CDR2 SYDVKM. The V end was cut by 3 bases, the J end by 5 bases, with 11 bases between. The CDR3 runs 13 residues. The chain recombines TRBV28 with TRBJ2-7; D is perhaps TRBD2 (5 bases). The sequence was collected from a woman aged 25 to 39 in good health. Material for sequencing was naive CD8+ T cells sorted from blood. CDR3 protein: CASSFSEGNEQYF. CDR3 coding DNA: TGTGCCAGCAGTTTCAGCGAGGGAAACGAGCAGTACTTC.